This T cell receptor beta chain was identified during a study of blood T cell repertoires in COVID-19. V dropped 7 bases and J dropped 0 bases, with 13 bases sitting between them. Germline V gene data show CDR1 as MNHEY and CDR2 as SMNVEV (reference sequence). The CDR3 has 15 residues. Assay: immunoSEQ multiplex PCR; the TCRdb copy retains only in-frame clones and omits some. The sample lists about 63,000 clones, roughly 80% occurring once. Sequencing was performed on peripheral blood. This chain connects TRBV27 to TRBJ2-1; tentatively, D is TRBD1 (6 bases). The receptor comes from a human donor in a cohort sampled during active COVID-19. This CDR3 reads CASKQDRSSYNEQFF. The CDR3 DNA reads as TGTGCCAGCAAGCAGGACAGAAGCTCCTACAATGAGCAGTTCTTC.